The next 31 T cell receptor beta chains were all read from a single sample in a study of regulatory T cells in long-lasting Graves disease. Time point meaning: newly diagnosed GD, antithyroid drugs for less than 3 months. Extracted RNA from PBMCs served as the source of the TCR library. With iRepertoire HTBI primers and Arm-PCR of CDR3 regions, TCR beta libraries were built. Each CDR3 protein gets one entry after TCRdb re-called the multiplex PCR reads with MiXCR. The sample lists roughly 560,000 distinct CDR3 sequences, about 16% occurring once. The same sample was also studied in work on T cells in Graves' hyperthyroidism and ophthalmopathy.

Here the sequenced sample was peripheral blood mononuclear cells (PBMCs), taken at new diagnosis, from a patient treated with antithyroid drugs. Source of these receptors: a woman aged 35-65 years with Graves disease.

This clonotype was recorded at least ten times. The chain recombines TRBV13 with TRBJ1-1; TRBD1 is a possible D gene (5 bases). V was pared by 5 bases and J by 6 bases, with 16 bases between. The CDR3 is 14 amino acids. Germline V gene sequence: CDR1 PRHDT, CDR2 FYEKMQ (reference sequence). CDR3 coding DNA: TGTGCCAGCAGCCCCAGGACACTTACGGCTGAAGCTTTCTTT. Protein product: CASSPRTLTAEAFF. Full variable domain (missing parts from reference TRBV13 and TRBJ1-1): AAGVIQSPRHLIKEKRETATLKCYPIPRHDTVYWYQQGPGQDPQFLISFYEKMQSDKGSIPDRFSAQQFSDYHSELNMSSLELGDSALYFCASSPRTLTAEAFFGQGTRLTVV.

The CDR3 bases are TGTGCCAGCGGGGTAGCGGGGGTCACTTTCACAGATACGCAGTATTTT. Its translation: CASGVAGVTFTDTQYF. The rearrangement links TRBV2 to TRBJ2-3; 9 bases fit TRBD2. Germline values: CDR1 SNHLY, CDR2 FYNNEI. The CDR3 runs to 16 residues. V shed 8 bases and J 2 bases; nucleotides not matched to a gene: 11. The variable domain in full, with the rest retrieved from reference TRBV2 and TRBJ2-3, is EPEVTQTPSHQVTQMGQEVILRCVPISNHLYFYWYRQILGQKVEFLVSFYNNEISEKSEIFDDQFSVERPDGSNFTLKIRSTKLEDSAMYFCASGVAGVTFTDTQYFGPGTRLTVL.

V gene TRBV10-3 combines with J gene TRBJ2-7; TRBD1 matches 9 bases. With V trimmed by 6 bases and J by 2 bases, 5 bases remained unmatched. Germline V gene sequence: CDR1 ENHRY, CDR2 SYGVKD. The CDR3 is made up of 14 amino acids. Written as DNA, the CDR3 is TGTGCCATCAGGAGGACAGGGGAAGCCTACGAGCAGTACTTC. Translating it yields CAIRRTGEAYEQYF.

The rearrangement joins TRBV6-2 or TRBV6-3 to TRBJ1-2, with 7 nucleotides matching TRBD1. The CDR3 is 12 amino acids. CDR1 is MNHEY, CDR2 SVGEGT, per germline. The junction had 2 bases not matched to a gene; V was cut back by 4 bases and J by 6 bases. DNA of the CDR3: TGTGCCAGCAGTTGGGACAGAAATGGCTACACCTTC. Protein sequence: CASSWDRNGYTF.

This clonotype was observed at least ten times. The V and J genes are TRBV6-1 and TRBJ1-1; 9 nucleotides match TRBD1. With 10 bases clipped from V and 3 bases from J, the junction kept 6 bases outside the gene matches. The CDR3 has 13 amino acids. Germline assignment: CDR1 MNHNS and CDR2 SASEGT. The CDR3 loop reads CATRTGVHTEAFF. For the CDR3, the DNA is TGTGCCACCAGGACAGGGGTTCACACTGAAGCTTTCTTT.

The V gene is TRBV7-8, the J gene TRBJ2-1, with 7 positions matching TRBD2. From germline, CDR1 is SGHVS and CDR2 FQNEAQ. The CDR3 contains 16 residues. The V gene end was trimmed by 0 bases and the J gene end by 8 bases; junction bases not matched to a gene: 10. The CDR3 protein is CASSLAAGVGLDEQFF. As DNA, the CDR3 is TGTGCCAGCAGCTTAGCGGCGGGGGTGGGTCTCGATGAGCAGTTCTTC.

This clonotype was counted at least ten times. The chain has TRBV10-3 and TRBJ2-5, with TRBD2 identical over 11 bases. Looked up from germline, CDR1 is ENHRY and CDR2 is SYGVKD. J gave up 6 bases and V 6 bases, and 3 bases lay outside the gene matches. CDR3 length: 13 residues. CDR3 in amino acids: CAISLAGGQTQYF. The CDR3 DNA is TGTGCCATCAGCCTAGCGGGAGGACAGACCCAGTACTTC.

The table lists this clonotype with many counts. The rearrangement joins TRBV3-1 to TRBJ1-2; TRBD1 matches at 11 bases. The CDR3 spans 12 residues. CDR1 is LGHDT and CDR2 is YNNKEL in the germline V gene (reference sequence). Trimming cost V 8 bases and J 7 bases; bases outside gene matches: 3. CDR3 in amino acids: CASGQGAFGYTF. Written as DNA, the CDR3 is TGTGCCAGCGGACAGGGGGCCTTTGGCTACACCTTC.

This rearrangement joins TRBV7-9 to TRBJ1-1; D perhaps matches TRBD1 (5 bases). The V end was cut by 0 bases, the J end by 6 bases, with 14 bases between. This CDR3 region has 15 residues. Looked up from germline, CDR1 is SEHNR and CDR2 is FQNEAQ (reference sequence). The CDR3 coding sequence is TGTGCCAGCAGCTTAGCGCCGGCAGGGTCGCCTGAAGCTTTCTTT. Its protein is CASSLAPAGSPEAFF.

This clonotype occurred a few times. V usage is TRBV9 and J usage is TRBJ1-3; D gene uncertain. CDR1 and CDR2 (germline): SGDLS, YYNGEE. The CDR3 has 13 amino acids. The V end was cut by 3 bases, the J end by 4 bases, with 8 bases between. The chain's CDR3 is CASSAELGNTIYF. CDR3 DNA sequence: TGTGCCAGCAGCGCCGAACTCGGAAACACCATATATTTT.

This clonotype was counted ten times or more. This chain uses TRBV27 with TRBJ1-1; 7 nucleotides agree with TRBD1. CDR1 and CDR2 (germline): MNHEY, SMNVEV (reference sequence). This CDR3 comprises 14 residues. V lost 4 bases and J lost 10; bases outside the gene matches: 12. This chain's CDR3 is CASSSNQGGSAAFF. CDR3 coding DNA: TGTGCCAGCAGTTCGAATCAAGGGGGCTCTGCAGCTTTCTTT.

This clonotype was recorded at least ten times. The gene calls are TRBV2 and TRBJ2-1; perhaps TRBD2 as D (5 bases). Trimming took 0 bases from V and 8 from J, leaving 14 bases between them. CDR1 and CDR2 from the germline V gene are SNHLY and FYNNEI. There are 15 residues in the CDR3. CDR3 in amino acids: CASSEALRGADEQFF. The CDR3 DNA sequence: TGTGCCAGCAGTGAAGCGCTTCGGGGAGCCGATGAGCAGTTCTTC. The full variable domain, in which reference TRBV2 and TRBJ2-1 provide the parts outside the CDR3, is EPEVTQTPSHQVTQMGQEVILRCVPISNHLYFYWYRQILGQKVEFLVSFYNNEISEKSEIFDDQFSVERPDGSNFTLKIRSTKLEDSAMYFCASSEALRGADEQFFGPGTRLTVL.

The chain is built from TRBV27 and TRBJ2-1; TRBD1 agrees at 8 bases. The germline gives CDR1 MNHEY, CDR2 SMNVEV (reference sequence). This CDR3 contains 17 residues. Germline trimming cut 3 bases from V and 6 bases from J; bases unmatched to any gene: 13. In nucleotides, the CDR3 is TGTGCCAGCAGTTTTAAGTTGGGACAGGCCTATGGCAATGAGCAGTTCTTC. The encoded protein is CASSFKLGQAYGNEQFF.

This clonotype was recorded a few times. The chain has TRBV6-2 or TRBV6-3 and TRBJ1-2; tentatively, D is TRBD1 (6 bases). Trimming removed 0 bases at V and 5 bases at J, with 16 bases between. The CDR3 contains 16 residues. CDR1 MNHEY and CDR2 SVGEGT come from the germline V gene. DNA for the CDR3: TGTGCCAGCAGTTACTCGAACCAGGGGATCTTGTATGGCTACACCTTC. Amino acids: CASSYSNQGILYGYTF.

This clonotype was counted many times. This chain links TRBV28 with TRBJ1-2; 9 bases are a match to TRBD1. The J segment lost 5 bases and the V segment lost 4 bases, leaving 5 bases of the junction unmatched. Looked up from germline, CDR1 is MDHEN and CDR2 is SYDVKM. The CDR3 has 14 amino acids. Written as DNA, the CDR3 is TGTGCCAGCAGTTGGGACAGGGATTGGTATGGCTACACCTTC. This codes for CASSWDRDWYGYTF.

This chain links TRBV3-1 with TRBJ1-2; the match to TRBD1 covers 7 bases. This CDR3 spans 14 amino acids. Germline-derived CDR1 and CDR2 are LGHDT and YNNKEL (reference sequence). Germline trimming cut 3 bases from V and 7 bases from J; bases unmatched to any gene: 8. CDR3 sequence: CASSQLRQGGGYTF. The CDR3 DNA follows: TGTGCCAGCAGCCAGCTCCGACAGGGAGGTGGCTACACCTTC.

The rearrangement uses TRBV9 and TRBJ2-7, with 9 bases aligning to TRBD1. The CDR3 length is 15 residues. V lost 0 bases and J lost 5; bases outside the gene matches: 6. Germline assignment: CDR1 SGDLS and CDR2 YYNGEE. Written as DNA, the CDR3 is TGTGCCAGCAGCGTAGGGGACAGGGTTATCCACGAGCAGTACTTC. Residues: CASSVGDRVIHEQYF.

The chain couples TRBV28 to TRBJ1-2; 7 nucleotides align to TRBD1. CDR3 size: 14 residues. Germline lookup yields CDR1 MDHEN and CDR2 SYDVKM. V lost 8 bases, J lost 1 base, and 7 bases stayed unmatched. The CDR3 bases are TGTGCCAGCCGCCCGGGACAGTTTAACTATGGCTACACCTTC. Amino acid sequence: CASRPGQFNYGYTF.

This chain joins TRBV7-9 and TRBJ1-1; D unresolved. Germline CDR1 is SEHNR and CDR2 is FQNEAQ (reference sequence). V was pared by 9 bases and J by 7 bases, with 15 bases between. The CDR3 totals 12 residues. CDR3 nucleotides: TGTGCCAGTAACCTGTGGGGATATGAAGCTTTCTTT. Translation gives CASNLWGYEAFF.

This clonotype was recorded many times. CDR3 sequence: CASSQVPGQGPNTEAFF. CDR3 nucleotide sequence: TGTGCCAGCAGCCAAGTTCCCGGACAGGGGCCGAACACTGAAGCTTTCTTT. The V and J genes are TRBV14 and TRBJ1-1, with TRBD1 identical over 9 bases. This CDR3 is 17 amino acids long. Germline values: CDR1 SGHDN, CDR2 FVKESK. V gave up 1 base and J gave up 1 base; unmatched junction bases: 7.

This clonotype showed up many times. This chain joins TRBV3-1 and TRBJ1-1; D gene uncertain. Germline V lookup: CDR1 LGHDT, CDR2 YNNKEL (reference sequence). This CDR3 has 13 residues. V lost 2 bases and J 1 base, leaving 5 bases between the germline ends. The chain's CDR3 is CASSQLANTEAFF. The DNA for the CDR3 is TGTGCCAGCAGCCAACTCGCGAACACTGAAGCTTTCTTT. Combining the CDR3 with reference TRBV3-1 and TRBJ1-1 gives the whole variable domain DTAVSQTPKYLVTQMGNDKSIKCEQNLGHDTMYWYKQDSKKFLKIMFSYNNKELIINETVPNRFSPKSPDKAHLNLHINSLELGDSAVYFCASSQLANTEAFFGQGTRLTVV.

This clonotype came up many times. The chain joins TRBV12-3 or TRBV12-4 to TRBJ2-1, with 7 bases lining up with TRBD1. J gave up 4 bases and V 3 bases, and 3 bases lay outside the gene matches. CDR3 length: 14 amino acids. In DNA form, the CDR3 reads TGTGCCAGCAGTTTGGGGACAGTTTACAATGAGCAGTTCTTC. Translating it yields CASSLGTVYNEQFF.

This clonotype was counted at least ten times. This chain uses TRBV11-2 with TRBJ2-3, with D possibly TRBD2 on 7 matching bases. Gene TRBJ2-5 matches the end of the DNA better, so the J call may be wrong. Per the germline V gene, CDR1 is SGHAT and CDR2 is FQNNGV. This CDR3 is built from 11 residues. The CDR3 reads CASSSGGHQYF. CDR3 nucleotides: TGTGCCAGCAGCTCCGGGGGGCACCAGTACTTC.

V gene TRBV2 combines with J gene TRBJ2-1, with D maybe TRBD1 (5 bases). The length of the CDR3 is 12 residues. V shed 5 bases and J shed 13 bases, with 15 bases lying between them. Germline CDR1 and CDR2: SNHLY and FYNNEI. The CDR3 nucleotides read TGTGCCAGCAGTCTTGGGGCCCCAGGTCAGTTCTTC. The encoded protein is CASSLGAPGQFF.

This clonotype was picked up a small number of times. This chain joins TRBV6-5 and TRBJ1-4; D is perhaps TRBD1 (6 bases). The CDR3 consists of 14 residues. CDR1 is MNHEY and CDR2 is SVGAGI in the germline V gene. The V end was cut by 2 bases, the J end by 3 bases, with 7 bases between. The CDR3: CASSYRGSNEKLFF. The CDR3 coding sequence is TGTGCCAGCAGTTACAGGGGGTCTAATGAAAAACTGTTTTTT.

The CDR3 protein is CASRESGTGYQPQHF. CDR3 bases: TGTGCCAGCAGGGAATCCGGGACAGGGTATCAGCCCCAGCATTTT. This sequence joins TRBV2 and TRBJ1-5, with 9 bases lining up with TRBD1. CDR1 and CDR2 from the germline V gene are SNHLY and FYNNEI. The length of the CDR3 is 15 residues. J lost 5 bases, V lost 6 bases, and 8 bases had no gene match. The whole variable domain, remainder taken from reference TRBV2 and TRBJ1-5, is EPEVTQTPSHQVTQMGQEVILRCVPISNHLYFYWYRQILGQKVEFLVSFYNNEISEKSEIFDDQFSVERPDGSNFTLKIRSTKLEDSAMYFCASRESGTGYQPQHFGDGTRLSIL.

The chain is built from TRBV6-1 and TRBJ2-1, with TRBD2 matching 8 bases. Looked up from germline, CDR1 is MNHNS and CDR2 is SASEGT. The CDR3 is 13 residues long. V lost 7 bases, J lost 9 bases, and 8 bases stayed unmatched. The CDR3 DNA is TGTGCCAGCATGCCGGGGGGGGGAAGTGAGCAGTTCTTC. Translation gives CASMPGGGSEQFF.

This clonotype was seen repeatedly, ten times or more. The chain joins TRBV2 to TRBJ1-6; D gene uncertain. V was shortened by 6 bases and J by 1 base, with 13 bases between the two germline ends. The CDR3 covers 16 residues. The germline V gene has CDR1 SNHLY and CDR2 FYNNEI. The CDR3 loop is CASSLPRGSYNSPLHF. Here the CDR3 DNA reads TGTGCCAGCAGCCTCCCCCGCGGATCCTATAATTCACCCCTCCACTTT. The full variable domain, its missing parts supplied by reference TRBV2 and TRBJ1-6, is EPEVTQTPSHQVTQMGQEVILRCVPISNHLYFYWYRQILGQKVEFLVSFYNNEISEKSEIFDDQFSVERPDGSNFTLKIRSTKLEDSAMYFCASSLPRGSYNSPLHFGNGTRLTVT.

A single count supports this clonotype. The rearrangement joins TRBV19 to TRBJ2-3, with D perhaps TRBD1 (5 bases). V lost 3 bases, J lost 2 bases, and 12 bases lay in between. Germline CDR1 reads LNHDA; CDR2 reads SQIVND (reference sequence). The length of the CDR3 is 15 residues. This CDR3 is CASSITGSYTDTQYF. The CDR3 DNA reads as TGTGCCAGTAGTATTACAGGCTCTTACACAGATACGCAGTATTTT.

As regards this clonotype: A read error may explain this, as a much larger clone is one base away. The chain couples TRBV7-9 to TRBJ1-5; D remains ambiguous. Germline CDR1 is SEHNR and CDR2 is FQNEAQ (reference sequence). The CDR3 is 14 amino acids. CDR3 region: CVSSRNPWSQPQHF. The DNA for the CDR3 is TGTGTCAGCAGCCGTAATCCTTGGAGTCAGCCCCAGCATTTT.

Ten or more counts support this clonotype. This chain uses TRBV7-9 with TRBJ2-1; 8 bases are shared with TRBD1. The germline gives CDR1 SEHNR, CDR2 FQNEAQ (reference sequence). CDR3 size: 15 residues. With V trimmed by 4 bases and J by 2 bases, 4 bases remained unmatched. The CDR3 nucleotides read TGTGCCAGCAGCTCCCGGACAGGGACCTACAATGAGCAGTTCTTC. This gives the protein CASSSRTGTYNEQFF.